The rows below give T cell receptor beta chains drawn from one sample of a study of T-cell reconstitution after alpha-beta-depleted transplantation in children. Each CDR3 protein gets one entry after TCRdb re-called the PCR reads with MiXCR. Among about 870,000 distinct CDR3 sequences listed, around 17% were seen once. Material: PBMCs, mostly from graft donor cells, obtained 360 days after TCRalphabeta/CD19-depleted stem cell transplant. The source of these receptors is a male patient between 10 and 17 years old who had a stem cell transplant for acute lymphoblastic leukemia, so the T cells may come from the graft donor. Each CDR3 is given with its conserved first and last residue. Each record gives: V gene, CDR3 length, J gene, D gene, clone size, CDR3 DNA, CDR3 protein. D genes are given only for firm matches. Not all rows give a size; the values are once, few, many and, for expanded clones, a class.

>TRBV24-1|15|TRBJ2-1|TRBD1|few
TGTGCCACCAGTGGCCGGGACAGAGTTTACAATGAGCAGTTCTTC
CATSGRDRVYNEQFF
>TRBV10-2|16|TRBJ2-3|TRBD2|NA
TGCGCCAGCGAGCCTGAAACTAGCGGTCGGTTAGGGACGCAGTATTTT
CASEPETSGRLGTQYF
>TRBV4-1|16|TRBJ2-5|NA|few
TGCGCCAGCAGCCAAGCGGGATCGGGATCCCAAGAGACCCAGTACTTC
CASSQAGSGSQETQYF
>TRBV6-1|16|TRBJ2-1|NA|NA
TGTGCCAGCAGAACTGGAACTAGCTCGCCGTACAATGAGCAGTTCTTC
CASRTGTSSPYNEQFF
>TRBV20-1|16|TRBJ2-6|TRBD1|NA
TGCAGTGCGAGTCTTGCAGGGGGCTCTGGGGCCAACGTCCTGACTTTC
CSASLAGGSGANVLTF
>TRBV27|12|TRBJ2-4|NA|NA
TGTGCCAGCAAACAGACAGGAAACATTCAGTACTTC
CASKQTGNIQYF
>TRBV12-3/TRBV12-4|13|TRBJ1-1|NA|few
TGTGCCAGCAGCCGCAAGGGAGGGACTGAAGCTTTCTTT
CASSRKGGTEAFF
>TRBV7-8|17|TRBJ1-2|NA|few
TGTGCCAGCAGCCTTAACCTGGACAGTAGACTCACTTATGGCTACACCTTC
CASSLNLDSRLTYGYTF
>TRBV18|14|TRBJ1-1|NA|NA
TGTGCCAGCTCGCCGATCGGAGATAACACTGAAGCTTTCTTT
CASSPIGDNTEAFF
>TRBV15|13|TRBJ1-1|NA|few
TGTGCCACCAGCAGAGATAGGGTGGATGAAGCTTTCTTT
CATSRDRVDEAFF
>TRBV3-1|16|TRBJ2-6|NA|few
TGTGCCAGCAGCCAAGAGTTGGGGTCTGGGGCCAACGTCCTGACTTTC
CASSQELGSGANVLTF
>TRBV3-1|15|TRBJ2-3|TRBD2|few
TGTGCCAGCAGCCTGCCGGGACTAGCTATCGATACGCAGTATTTT
CASSLPGLAIDTQYF
>TRBV7-9|15|TRBJ2-5|TRBD1|NA
TGTGCCAGCCGCCATCCCGGGACAGGACCTGAGACCCAGTACTTC
CASRHPGTGPETQYF
>TRBV5-1|14|TRBJ1-1|NA|many
TGCGCCAGCAGCTTGGATCGGGGTGGGACTGAAGCTTTCTTT
CASSLDRGGTEAFF
>TRBV25-1|17|TRBJ2-1|NA|many
TGTGCCAGCAGTCACTACACGGAGGGCCCATCCTACAATGAGCAGTTCTTC
CASSHYTEGPSYNEQFF
>TRBV3-1|18|TRBJ1-6|NA|few
TGTGCCATCAGTTCGGATACCTTAGCCGACCGAGGACATTCACCCCTCCACTTT
CAISSDTLADRGHSPLHF
>TRBV4-2|13|TRBJ2-7|NA|many
TGTGCCAGCAGCCAAGGTACCAGAATCGAGCAGTACTTC
CASSQGTRIEQYF
>TRBV9|15|TRBJ1-2|NA|many
TGTGCCAGCAGCGTAGCTCCGGGAACCCGCTATGGCTACACCTTC
CASSVAPGTRYGYTF